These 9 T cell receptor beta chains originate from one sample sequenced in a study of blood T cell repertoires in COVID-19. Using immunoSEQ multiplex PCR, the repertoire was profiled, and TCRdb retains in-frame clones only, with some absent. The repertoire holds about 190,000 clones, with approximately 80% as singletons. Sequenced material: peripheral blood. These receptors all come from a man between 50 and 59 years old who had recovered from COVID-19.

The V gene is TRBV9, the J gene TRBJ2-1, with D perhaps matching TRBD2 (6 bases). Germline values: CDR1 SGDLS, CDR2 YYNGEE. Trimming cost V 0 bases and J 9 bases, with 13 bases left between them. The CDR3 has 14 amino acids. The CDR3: CASSVAAGRGEQFF. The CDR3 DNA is TGTGCCAGCAGCGTAGCGGCGGGACGGGGTGAGCAGTTCTTC.

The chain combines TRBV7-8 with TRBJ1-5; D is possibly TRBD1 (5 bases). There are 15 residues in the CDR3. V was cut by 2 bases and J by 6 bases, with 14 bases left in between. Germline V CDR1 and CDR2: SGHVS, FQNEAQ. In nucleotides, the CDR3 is TGTGCCAGCAGCTTATCCCGGCAGGGAGGTCAGCCCCAGCATTTT. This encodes CASSLSRQGGQPQHF.

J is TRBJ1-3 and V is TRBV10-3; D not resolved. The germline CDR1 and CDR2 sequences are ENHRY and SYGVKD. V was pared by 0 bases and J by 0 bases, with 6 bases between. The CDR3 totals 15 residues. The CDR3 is CAISESLSSGNTIYF. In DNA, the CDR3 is TGTGCCATCAGTGAGTCGCTCAGCTCTGGAAACACCATATATTTT.

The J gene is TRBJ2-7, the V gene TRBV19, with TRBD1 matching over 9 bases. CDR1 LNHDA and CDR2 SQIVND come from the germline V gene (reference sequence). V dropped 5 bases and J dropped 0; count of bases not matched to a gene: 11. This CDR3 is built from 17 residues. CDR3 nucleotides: TGTGCCAGTAGTCCTCGCCGGACAGGGGCCAGCTCCTACGAGCAGTACTTC. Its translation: CASSPRRTGASSYEQYF.

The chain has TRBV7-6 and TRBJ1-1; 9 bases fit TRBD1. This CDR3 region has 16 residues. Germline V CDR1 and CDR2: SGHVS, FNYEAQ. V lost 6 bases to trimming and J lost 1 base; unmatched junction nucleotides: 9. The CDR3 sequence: CASRTRDREWNTEAFF. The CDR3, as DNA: TGTGCCAGCAGAACCCGGGACAGGGAATGGAACACTGAAGCTTTCTTT.

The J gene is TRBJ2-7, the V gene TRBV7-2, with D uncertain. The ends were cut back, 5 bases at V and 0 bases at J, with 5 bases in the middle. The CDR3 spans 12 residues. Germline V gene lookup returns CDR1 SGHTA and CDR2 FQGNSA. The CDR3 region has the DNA TGTGCCAGCAGCGCCAGCTCCTACGAGCAGTACTTC. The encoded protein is CASSASSYEQYF.

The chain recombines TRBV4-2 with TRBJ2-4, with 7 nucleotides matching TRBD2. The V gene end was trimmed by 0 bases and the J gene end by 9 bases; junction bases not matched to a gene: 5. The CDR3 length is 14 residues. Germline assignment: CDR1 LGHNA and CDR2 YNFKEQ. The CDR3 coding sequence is TGTGCCAGCAGCCAAGAACGGACTAGAGGCATTCAGTACTTC. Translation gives CASSQERTRGIQYF.

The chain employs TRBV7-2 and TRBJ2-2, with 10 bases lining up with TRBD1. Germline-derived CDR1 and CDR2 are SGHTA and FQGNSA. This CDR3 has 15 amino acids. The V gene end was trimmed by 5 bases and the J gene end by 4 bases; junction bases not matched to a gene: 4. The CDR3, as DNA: TGTGCCAGCAGCCTTGGACAGGGGGTCACCGGGGAGCTGTTTTTT. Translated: CASSLGQGVTGELFF.

The CDR3 region is CATSPEGQPYNEQFF. The CDR3 DNA reads TGTGCCACCAGTCCTGAGGGACAGCCCTACAATGAGCAGTTCTTC. V gene TRBV24-1 combines with J gene TRBJ2-1; TRBD1 agrees at 7 bases. Germline V gives CDR1 KGHDR, CDR2 SFDVKD. Trimming took 6 bases from V and 2 from J; bases not matched to a gene: 6. This CDR3 has 15 residues.